Included here is one T cell receptor beta chain sequence, with context. These data are taken from a study of control samples from healthy donors and cancer patients. TCRdb keeps only in-frame clones here, not all; method: immunoSEQ multiplex PCR. Of around 120,000 clones listed, around 93% were seen once; the top ten hold about 1.5%. Between the trimmed V and J ends, which lost 3 bases and 7 bases, there was a span of 22 bases. This CDR3 spans 17 amino acids. Germline loops: CDR1 SNHLY, CDR2 FYNNEI. Sequencing was performed on PBMCs. The chain links TRBV2 to TRBJ1-5; TRBD1 might be the D (6 bases). This clonotype was sampled from a man aged 50 or older with head and neck cancer. In DNA form, the CDR3 reads TGTGCCAGCAGTGATGGGGGGGCCCTTCGAGGGTGGCAGCCCCAGCATTTT. It encodes CASSDGGALRGWQPQHF.